Listed below are T cell receptor beta chains from one sample, sequenced in a study of shared clonotypes between healthy human individuals. Sequencing used immunoSEQ multiplex PCR; TCRdb keeps in-frame clones, though not all of them. The sample lists about 580,000 clones, more than 95% seen once, with 0.3% in the top ten. Sequencing was carried out using naive CD8+ T cells sorted from blood. The receptor set was obtained from a man in his thirties or forties in good health. The CDR3 runs from the conserved cysteine through the conserved F or W. A D gene is named only where the DNA matches it firmly.

d_call j_call v_call cdr3_aa cdr3_nt
TRBD1 TRBJ2-5 TRBV29-1 CSVEAGQGLETQYF TGCAGCGTTGAGGCGGGACAGGGCTTGGAGACCCAGTACTTC
. TRBJ1-5 TRBV19 CASSIIQANQPQHF TGTGCCAGTAGTATAATCCAGGCCAATCAGCCCCAGCATTTT
TRBD1 TRBJ2-3 TRBV28 CASNGPRGNRLADTQYF TGTGCCAGCAACGGCCCCAGGGGGAACAGGTTGGCAGATACGCAGTATTTT
. TRBJ1-1 TRBV5-1 CASSFLDYGVNTEAFF TGCGCCAGCAGCTTTCTTGACTACGGCGTAAACACTGAAGCTTTCTTT
TRBD2 TRBJ2-1 TRBV5-6 CASSRSGSRYNEQFF TGTGCCAGCAGCCGGAGCGGGAGTCGCTACAATGAGCAGTTCTTC
TRBD2 TRBJ2-2 TRBV9 CASSAGTIFSPNTGELFF TGTGCCAGCAGCGCCGGGACTATCTTCTCCCCGAACACCGGGGAGCTGTTTTTT
. TRBJ1-2 TRBV27 CASSPRARVEGYTF TGTGCCAGCAGTCCAAGGGCCAGGGTAGAGGGCTACACCTTC
. TRBJ1-5 TRBV21-1 CASSRTGTGISTKPSNQPQHF TGTGCCAGCAGCCGGACCGGGACAGGGATCTCAACAAAACCCAGCAATCAGCCCCAGCATTTT
. TRBJ1-2 TRBV29-1 CSVEEWRYGYTF TGCAGCGTTGAAGAGTGGCGCTATGGCTACACCTTC
. TRBJ2-1 TRBV29-1 CSADWRGDEQFF TGCAGCGCTGACTGGAGGGGCGATGAGCAGTTCTTC
. TRBJ2-7 TRBV14 CASSDDYSYEQYF TGTGCCAGCAGCGACGACTATAGCTACGAGCAGTACTTC
. TRBJ1-5 TRBV4-1 CASSQVELDSNQPQHF TGCGCCAGCAGCCAAGTAGAATTGGATAGCAATCAGCCCCAGCATTTT
TRBD1 TRBJ1-1 TRBV7-6 CASSLQTGTGPEAFF TGTGCCAGCAGCTTACAGACCGGGACAGGGCCTGAAGCTTTCTTT
TRBD1 TRBJ1-4 TRBV7-9 CASSQITGALNEKLFF TGTGCCAGCAGCCAGATAACAGGGGCCCTAAATGAAAAACTGTTTTTT
. TRBJ1-1 TRBV2 CASSDRTDGTEAFF TGTGCCAGCAGTGACAGAACCGACGGCACTGAAGCTTTCTTT
TRBD2 TRBJ2-7 TRBV2 CASRPSGRPYEQYF TGTGCCAGCAGGCCCAGCGGGAGGCCCTACGAGCAGTACTTC
. TRBJ2-7 TRBV7-9 CASSPPGQRTYEQYF TGTGCCAGCAGCCCCCCAGGACAGAGGACCTACGAGCAGTACTTC